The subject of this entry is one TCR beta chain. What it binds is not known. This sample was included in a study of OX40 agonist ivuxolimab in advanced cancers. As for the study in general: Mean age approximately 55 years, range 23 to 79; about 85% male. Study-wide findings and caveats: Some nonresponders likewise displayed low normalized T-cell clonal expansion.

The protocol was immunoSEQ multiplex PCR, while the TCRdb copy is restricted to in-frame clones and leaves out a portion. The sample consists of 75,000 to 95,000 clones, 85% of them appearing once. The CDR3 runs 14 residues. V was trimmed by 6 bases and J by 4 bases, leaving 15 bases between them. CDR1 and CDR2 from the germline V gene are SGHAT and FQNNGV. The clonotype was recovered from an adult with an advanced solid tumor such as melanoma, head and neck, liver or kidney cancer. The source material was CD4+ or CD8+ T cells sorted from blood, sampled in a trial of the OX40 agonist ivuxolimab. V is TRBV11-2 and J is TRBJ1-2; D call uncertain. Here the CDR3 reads CASRKIGIGYGYTF. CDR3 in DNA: TGTGCCAGCAGAAAAATAGGAATTGGCTATGGCTACACCTTC.